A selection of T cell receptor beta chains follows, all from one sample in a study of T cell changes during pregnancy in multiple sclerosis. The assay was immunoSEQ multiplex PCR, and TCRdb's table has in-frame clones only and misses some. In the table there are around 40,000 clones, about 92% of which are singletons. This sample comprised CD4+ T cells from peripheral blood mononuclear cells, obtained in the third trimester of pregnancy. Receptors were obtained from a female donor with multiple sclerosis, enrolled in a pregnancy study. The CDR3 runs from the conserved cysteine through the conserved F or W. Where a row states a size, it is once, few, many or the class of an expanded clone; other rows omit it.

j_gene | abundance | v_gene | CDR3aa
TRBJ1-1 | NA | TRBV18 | CASSPGQGGTEAFF
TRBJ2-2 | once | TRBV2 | CASSAVAVNTGELFF
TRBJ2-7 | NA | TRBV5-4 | CASSLVRESLISYEQYF
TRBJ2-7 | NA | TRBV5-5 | CASSRPGTQTYEQYF
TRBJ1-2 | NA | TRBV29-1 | CSVYYRTPIF
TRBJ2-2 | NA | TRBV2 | CVSSRAFRNTGELFF
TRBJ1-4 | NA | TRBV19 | CASSTGQGREKLFF
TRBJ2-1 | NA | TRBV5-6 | CASSLGLAGAYNEQFF
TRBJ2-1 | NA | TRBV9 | CASSVGAGVYNEQFF
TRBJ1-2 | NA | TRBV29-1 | CSGGTGEGYTF
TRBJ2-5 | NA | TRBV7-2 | CASSRNLAGGEETQYF
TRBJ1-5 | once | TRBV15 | CATSRDPAQEGSNQPQHF
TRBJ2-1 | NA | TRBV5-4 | CASSLDGTVYNEQFF
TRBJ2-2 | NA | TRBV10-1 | CASSAGTANTGELFF
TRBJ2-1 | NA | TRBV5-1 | CASSLALARSYNEQFF
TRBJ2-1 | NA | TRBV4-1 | CASSQVPGFHEQFF
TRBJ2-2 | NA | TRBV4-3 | CASSSVSLSSDYTGELFF
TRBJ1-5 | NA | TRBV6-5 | CASSARTAQPQHF
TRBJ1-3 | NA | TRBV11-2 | CASSFRTGAGNTIYF
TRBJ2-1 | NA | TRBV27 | CASTLSGREAEEQFF
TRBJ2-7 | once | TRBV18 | CASSPRSGTGAYEQYF
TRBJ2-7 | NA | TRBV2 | CASSEGPVAGGPGVPYEQYF
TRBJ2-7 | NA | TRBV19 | CASSIRGITGTSGSYEQYF
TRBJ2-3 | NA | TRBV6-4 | CASSILAGGADTQYF
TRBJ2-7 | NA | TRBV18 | CASSVNGGNVPYEQYF
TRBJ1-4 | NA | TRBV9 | CASSVVPAGEKLFF
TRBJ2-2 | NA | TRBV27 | CASSGQGAITGELFF
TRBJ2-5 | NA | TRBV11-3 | CASSLGPGQDQETQYF
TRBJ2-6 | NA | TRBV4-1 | CASSLGRLNSGANVLTF
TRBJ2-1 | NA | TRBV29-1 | CSPARKGLAGGPLYNEQFF
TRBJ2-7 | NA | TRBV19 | CASSGTASTYEQYF
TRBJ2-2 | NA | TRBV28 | CASSSRLAGLPGELFF
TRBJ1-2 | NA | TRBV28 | CASRTGSYGYTF
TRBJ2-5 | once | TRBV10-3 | CASTPTGQETQYF
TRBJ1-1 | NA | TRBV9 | CASSRQGEGNTEAFF
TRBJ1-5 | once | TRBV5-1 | CASSFTGDNQPQHF
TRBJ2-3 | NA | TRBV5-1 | CASSLGGGVADTQYF
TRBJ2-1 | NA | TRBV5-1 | CASSLGLDEQFF